Each of the 29 T cell receptor beta chains below was sequenced from the same sample in a study of early T cells in non-severe SARS-CoV-2 infection. TCRdb independently ran MiXCR on the 5' RACE reads; one entry per CDR3 protein. This table holds some 41,000 distinct CDR3 sequences, 4.5% to 7% found once. Sample: whole blood. The receptors here all came from an adult who was a healthcare worker with PCR-confirmed SARS-CoV-2 infection or an uninfected control (not recorded which).

This clonotype was detected a few times. This chain links TRBV28 with TRBJ1-1, with D tentatively TRBD1 (6 bases). CDR1 is MDHEN, CDR2 SYDVKM, per germline. This CDR3 has 12 amino acids. V shed 5 bases and J shed 11 bases, with 15 bases lying between them. The CDR3 region is CASSPNRVRAFF. CDR3 DNA sequence: TGTGCCAGCAGTCCGAACAGGGTTAGGGCTTTCTTT.

This clonotype was counted ten times or more. The genes are TRBV20-1 and TRBJ2-7; 9 bases line up with TRBD2. CDR1 and CDR2 from the germline V gene are DFQATT and SNEGSKA (reference sequence). This CDR3 is built from 15 residues. V shed 3 bases, J shed 6 bases, and the junction held 12 bases outside the gene matches. This chain's CDR3 is CSASQIPLAGSEQYF. As DNA, the CDR3 is TGCAGTGCTAGTCAAATCCCCCTAGCGGGATCCGAGCAGTACTTC.

This clonotype was counted only a few times. The chain uses TRBV4-3 and TRBJ2-3; D is unclear. The CDR3 covers 15 residues. Trimming removed 1 base from V and 2 bases from J, with 10 bases in between. Germline values: CDR1 LGHNA, CDR2 YSLEER. The CDR3 DNA follows: TGCGCCAGCAGCCAAGTTGCTTGGTCCACAGATACGCAGTATTTT. Residues: CASSQVAWSTDTQYF.

This clonotype has at least ten counts. The chain is built from TRBV7-9 and TRBJ1-2, with D uncertain. Germline CDR1 reads SEHNR; CDR2 reads FQNEAQ (reference sequence). CDR3 length: 14 residues. Trimming stripped 2 bases from V and 4 bases from J, with 11 bases between. The CDR3 DNA reads TGTGCCAGCAGCTTAATACAGCGCCCCTATGGCTACACCTTC. Protein product: CASSLIQRPYGYTF.

The V call is TRBV6-6, the J call TRBJ2-5; TRBD2 agrees at 11 bases. Germline CDR1 MNHNY, CDR2 SVGAGI (reference sequence). Trimming cost V 8 bases and J 5 bases; bases outside gene matches: 7. The CDR3 has 14 residues. This CDR3 is CASAGTSGPETQYF. CDR3 nucleotides: TGTGCCAGCGCCGGGACTAGCGGCCCGGAGACCCAGTACTTC.

Ten or more counts support this clonotype. The CDR3: CASSDTGTAGYEQYF. Written as DNA, the CDR3 is TGTGCCAGCAGCGACACCGGGACAGCTGGCTACGAGCAGTACTTC. V is TRBV5-6 and J is TRBJ2-7, with 7 bases fitting TRBD1. V lost 4 bases and J lost 3; bases outside the gene matches: 10. Germline V gene lookup returns CDR1 SGHDT and CDR2 YYEEEE. The CDR3 is made up of 15 amino acids.

There are many counts of this clonotype. V is TRBV7-2 and J is TRBJ2-5; no clear D. V lost 4 bases, J lost 2 bases, and 14 bases lay in between. The CDR3 contains 15 residues. CDR1 SGHTA and CDR2 FQGNSA come from the germline V gene. CDR3 DNA sequence: TGTGCCAGCAGCTCCTTTGAATGGCGGCAAGAGACCCAGTACTTC. As protein: CASSSFEWRQETQYF.

This chain uses TRBV5-8 with TRBJ2-2; either TRBD1 or TRBD2 may supply D (5 bases each). The CDR3 is 15 residues long. Germline loops: CDR1 SGHTS, CDR2 YDEGEE. Trimming pared 5 bases from V and 3 bases from J, leaving 14 bases between. CDR3 in amino acids: CASSWWDGYTGELFF. The CDR3 DNA follows: TGTGCCAGCAGTTGGTGGGACGGATACACCGGGGAGCTGTTTTTT.

This clonotype was seen at least ten times. This chain joins TRBV5-1 and TRBJ2-6; the D gene is possibly TRBD2 (5 bases). Trimming took off 0 bases at V and 0 bases at J, with 10 bases between the two ends. This CDR3 is built from 17 residues. Germline V gives CDR1 SGHRS, CDR2 YFSETQ. CDR3 in DNA: TGCGCCAGCAGCTTGGTGGAGGTTAGCTCTGGGGCCAACGTCCTGACTTTC. Translating gives CASSLVEVSSGANVLTF.

V usage is TRBV3-1 and J usage is TRBJ1-4; D is perhaps TRBD1 (5 bases). Trimming stripped 1 base from V and 8 bases from J, with 14 bases between. This CDR3 has 15 amino acids. Per the germline V gene, CDR1 is LGHDT and CDR2 is YNNKEL (reference sequence). CDR3 amino acids: CASSQASQGREKLFF. The CDR3 nucleotides are TGTGCCAGCAGCCAAGCGTCGCAGGGAAGGGAAAAACTGTTTTTT.

This clonotype was picked up many times. J is TRBJ1-5 and V is TRBV3-1; maybe TRBD1 (5 bases). Trimming pared 3 bases from V and 2 bases from J, leaving 8 bases between. This CDR3 is 14 amino acids long. Germline assignment: CDR1 LGHDT and CDR2 YNNKEL (reference sequence). CDR3 residues: CASSHSRGNQPQHF. The CDR3 DNA reads as TGTGCCAGCAGCCACAGCAGGGGCAATCAGCCCCAGCATTTT.

The CDR3 DNA reads TGTGCCAGCAGCTTAGCGTGGCGCCTCAGCACAGATACGCAGTATTTT. Translated, it gives CASSLAWRLSTDTQYF. The genes are TRBV11-3 and TRBJ2-3, with D uncertain. Trimming shortened V by 1 base and J by 0 bases, and 11 bases separated the two germline ends. Germline assignment: CDR1 SGHNT and CDR2 YENEEA. The CDR3 runs to 16 residues.

This clonotype showed up many times. This sequence joins TRBV11-2 and TRBJ2-4, with D perhaps assigned TRBD1 or TRBD2 (5 bases each). Germline CDR1 is SGHAT and CDR2 is FQNNGV. The V and J ends lost 4 bases and 9 bases respectively, with 13 bases between them. The CDR3 covers 13 residues. Here the CDR3 DNA reads TGTGCCAGCAGCTCCTCCCCGGGACCCATTCAGTACTTC. It yields the protein CASSSSPGPIQYF.

This clonotype was detected a few times. This chain joins TRBV7-9 and TRBJ1-1; no firm D call. Germline CDR1 and CDR2: SEHNR and FQNEAQ (reference sequence). This CDR3 has 11 amino acids. V shed 6 bases and J shed 6 bases, with 8 bases lying between them. The CDR3 DNA is TGTGCCAGCAGACCTACAGCTGAAGCTTTCTTT. This gives the protein CASRPTAEAFF.

The sample holds many counts of this clonotype. The V and J genes are TRBV5-8 and TRBJ1-6; unclear D gene. CDR1 and CDR2 (germline): SGHTS, YDEGEE. V was trimmed by 5 bases and J by 3 bases, leaving 15 bases between them. The CDR3 sequence is 16 residues long. The CDR3 protein is CASSGPAGIYNSPLHF. The CDR3 DNA sequence: TGTGCCAGCAGTGGGCCGGCCGGGATCTATAATTCACCCCTCCACTTT.

This clonotype was seen ten or more times. The V and J genes are TRBV28 and TRBJ2-3, with D perhaps given as TRBD1 or TRBD2 (7 bases each). Germline V gene lookup returns CDR1 MDHEN and CDR2 SYDVKM. This CDR3 spans 15 amino acids. V shed 3 bases and J shed 4 bases, with 14 bases lying between them. The CDR3 loop is CASSFNRGGSDTQYF. The CDR3 region has the DNA TGTGCCAGCAGTTTCAACAGGGGAGGGTCAGATACGCAGTATTTT. The full variable domain, its missing parts supplied by reference TRBV28 and TRBJ2-3, is DVKVTQSSRYLVKRTGEKVFLECVQDMDHENMFWYRQDPGLGLRLIYFSYDVKMKEKGDIPEGYSVSREKKERFSLILESASTNQTSMYLCASSFNRGGSDTQYFGPGTRLTVL.

This clonotype turned up a few times. V and J are TRBV20-1 and TRBJ1-5, with D perhaps TRBD1 (6 bases). The length of the CDR3 is 13 residues. V was pared by 3 bases and J by 5 bases, with 11 bases between. The germline V gene encodes CDR1 DFQATT and CDR2 SNEGSKA (reference sequence). The CDR3 sequence: CSARGAPDQPQHF. CDR3 bases: TGCAGTGCTAGGGGGGCGCCAGATCAGCCCCAGCATTTT.

The chain joins TRBV6-2 or TRBV6-3 to TRBJ2-7, with 12 bases fitting TRBD2. The CDR3 covers 15 residues. Germline V lookup: CDR1 MNHEY, CDR2 SVGEGT. The ends lost 0 bases at V and 7 bases at J; junction bases unmatched: 4. CDR3 DNA sequence: TGTGCCAGCAGTTACTCGTCTAGCGGGGGGGTGGAGCAGTACTTC. It is translated as CASSYSSSGGVEQYF.

V gene TRBV5-1 combines with J gene TRBJ2-1; D is perhaps TRBD2 (6 bases). The CDR3 consists of 16 residues. Germline V gene lookup returns CDR1 SGHRS and CDR2 YFSETQ. The V gene lost 4 bases and the J gene lost 1 base, with 15 bases spanning the gap. The CDR3 region has the DNA TGCGCCAGCAGCGCCTCGGGGGACCCTTCCTACAATGAGCAGTTCTTC. This encodes CASSASGDPSYNEQFF.

This clonotype was seen at least ten times. This chain links TRBV29-1 with TRBJ2-5; 10 positions agree with TRBD1. CDR1 is SQVTM and CDR2 is ANQGSEA in the germline V gene. J gave up 1 base and V 6 bases, and 5 bases lay outside the gene matches. CDR3 length: 14 amino acids. The DNA of the CDR3 is TGCAGCGTAGGACAGGGGGGCTTCCAAGAGACCCAGTACTTC. Protein product: CSVGQGGFQETQYF.

The table lists this clonotype with many counts. The chain employs TRBV6-1 and TRBJ2-3, with 7 bases matching TRBD1. After removal of 6 bases from V and 1 base from J, the junction contained 16 bases not matched to a gene. The V gene's germline CDR1 is MNHNS and CDR2 SASEGT. The CDR3 covers 18 residues. CDR3 in DNA: TGTGCCAGCAGCAAGGAGGACAGGTTAGCCCCGGGCACAGATACGCAGTATTTT. Protein product: CASSKEDRLAPGTDTQYF.

This clonotype is medium-sized within its sample. The chain recombines TRBV7-9 with TRBJ2-3; no firm D call. Deletions cut 1 base from V and 1 base from J, with 9 bases between. This CDR3 is built from 15 residues. The germline V gene encodes CDR1 SEHNR and CDR2 FQNEAQ (reference sequence). CDR3 loop: CASSLGAAGTDTQYF. CDR3 nucleotide sequence: TGTGCCAGCAGCTTAGGGGCGGCAGGCACAGATACGCAGTATTTT.

This clonotype was recorded at least ten times. This chain joins TRBV12-3 or TRBV12-4 and TRBJ2-5, with 15 bases identical to TRBD2. The length of the CDR3 is 16 residues. V dropped 5 bases and J dropped 4; count of bases not matched to a gene: 5. The CDR3 region has the DNA TGTGCCAGCAGTCCCAGGACTAGCGGGGGGGCAGAGACCCAGTACTTC. Translation: CASSPRTSGGAETQYF.

This clonotype has more than one count but fewer than ten. V gene TRBV11-2 combines with J gene TRBJ2-3; D may be TRBD2 (5 bases). Per germline, CDR1 SGHAT and CDR2 FQNNGV. Deletions cut 5 bases from V and 2 bases from J, with 20 bases between. The CDR3 sequence is 17 residues long. The CDR3 nucleotides read TGTGCCAGCAGCCCCGACATCGCGCTAGCCCTCACAGATACGCAGTATTTT. Translation gives CASSPDIALALTDTQYF.

This clonotype was recorded a few times. This chain links TRBV20-1 with TRBJ2-3, with a possible D match to TRBD2 (7 bases). The CDR3 runs 14 residues. The germline V and J ends were trimmed by 5 bases and 4 bases, with 16 bases remaining between them. The germline V gene has CDR1 DFQATT and CDR2 SNEGSKA (reference sequence). DNA for the CDR3: TGCAGTGCTCCGAGGGGGGGAGCCGCAGATACGCAGTATTTT. It specifies CSAPRGGAADTQYF.

This clonotype was observed at least ten times. The V and J genes are TRBV4-1 and TRBJ2-3; D possibly corresponds to TRBD2 (6 bases). V was pared by 4 bases and J by 0 bases, with 20 bases between. CDR3 size: 18 residues. Germline assignment: CDR1 MGHRA and CDR2 YSYEKL. The CDR3, as DNA: TGCGCCAGCAGCCTTACTGGAGGGTATCTTGGGAGCACAGATACGCAGTATTTT. Translated: CASSLTGGYLGSTDTQYF.

V gene TRBV7-2 combines with J gene TRBJ2-5; 8 bases line up with TRBD1. The V and J ends lost 5 bases and 3 bases, in that order; junction bases with no gene match: 11. Germline V CDR1 and CDR2: SGHTA, FQGNSA. This CDR3 has 16 amino acids. The CDR3 DNA reads as TGTGCCAGCAGCCCAATAGGACAGGGCACAGAAGAGACCCAGTACTTC. Translating gives CASSPIGQGTEETQYF.

This clonotype was seen repeatedly, ten times or more. The CDR3 sequence: CASSYAGAPYEQYF. CDR3 coding DNA: TGTGCCAGCAGTTACGCGGGGGCCCCCTACGAGCAGTACTTC. V usage is TRBV6-2 or TRBV6-3 and J usage is TRBJ2-7; TRBD2 might be the D (7 bases). Per germline, CDR1 MNHEY and CDR2 SVGEGT. The length of the CDR3 is 14 residues. Trimming took 2 bases from V and 2 from J, leaving 10 bases between them.

This clonotype was detected only a few times. Its ends do not fully match the called genes, so a read error is possible. This chain joins TRBV7-9 and TRBJ1-5, with TRBD1 identical over 12 bases. Germline V gene lookup returns CDR1 SEHNR and CDR2 FQNEAQ (reference sequence). CDR3 length: 15 residues. The CDR3 DNA is TGTGCCAGCAGCGCCGGGACAGGGGGCAATCGGCCCCAGCATTTT. Residues: CASSAGTGGNRPQHF.